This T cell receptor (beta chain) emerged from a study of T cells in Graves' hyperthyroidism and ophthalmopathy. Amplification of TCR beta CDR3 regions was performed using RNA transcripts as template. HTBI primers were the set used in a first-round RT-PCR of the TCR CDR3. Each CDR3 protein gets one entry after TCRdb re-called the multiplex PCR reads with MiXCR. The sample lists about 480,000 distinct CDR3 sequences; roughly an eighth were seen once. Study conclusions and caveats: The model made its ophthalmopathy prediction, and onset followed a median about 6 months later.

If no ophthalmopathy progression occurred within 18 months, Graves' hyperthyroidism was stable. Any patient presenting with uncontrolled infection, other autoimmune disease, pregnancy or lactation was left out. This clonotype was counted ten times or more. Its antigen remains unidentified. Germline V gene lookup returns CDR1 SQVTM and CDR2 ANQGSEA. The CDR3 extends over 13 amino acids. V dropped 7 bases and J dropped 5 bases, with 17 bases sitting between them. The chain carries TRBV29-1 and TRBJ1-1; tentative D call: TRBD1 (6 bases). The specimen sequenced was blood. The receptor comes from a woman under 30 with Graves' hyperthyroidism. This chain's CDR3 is CSAVQGGNTEAFF. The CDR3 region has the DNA TGCAGCGCTGTACAGGGTGGAAATACTGAAGCTTTCTTT.